This TCR beta chain was obtained from a study of cytomegalovirus exposure and HLA in healthy donors. Generated by immunoSEQ multiplex PCR, the TCRdb table keeps only in-frame clones and is missing some. The sample has 200,000 to 300,000 clones, about 92% seen once; the top ten hold approximately 3.1%. CDR3 length: 17 residues. Germline trimming cut 6 bases from V and 6 bases from J; bases unmatched to any gene: 17. Germline CDR1 and CDR2: MDHEN and SYDVKM. The V gene is TRBV28, the J gene TRBJ2-1; 7 nucleotides align to TRBD1. The clonotype originates from a woman aged 25-40 years in good health and CMV-seronegative. The specimen was PBMCs. CDR3: CASSSPGGMAFSNEQFF. DNA of the CDR3: TGTGCCAGCAGCTCACCAGGGGGAATGGCATTTTCCAATGAGCAGTTCTTC. The full variable domain, rest sourced from reference TRBV28 and TRBJ2-1, is DVKVTQSSRYLVKRTGEKVFLECVQDMDHENMFWYRQDPGLGLRLIYFSYDVKMKEKGDIPEGYSVSREKKERFSLILESASTNQTSMYLCASSSPGGMAFSNEQFFGPGTRLTVL.